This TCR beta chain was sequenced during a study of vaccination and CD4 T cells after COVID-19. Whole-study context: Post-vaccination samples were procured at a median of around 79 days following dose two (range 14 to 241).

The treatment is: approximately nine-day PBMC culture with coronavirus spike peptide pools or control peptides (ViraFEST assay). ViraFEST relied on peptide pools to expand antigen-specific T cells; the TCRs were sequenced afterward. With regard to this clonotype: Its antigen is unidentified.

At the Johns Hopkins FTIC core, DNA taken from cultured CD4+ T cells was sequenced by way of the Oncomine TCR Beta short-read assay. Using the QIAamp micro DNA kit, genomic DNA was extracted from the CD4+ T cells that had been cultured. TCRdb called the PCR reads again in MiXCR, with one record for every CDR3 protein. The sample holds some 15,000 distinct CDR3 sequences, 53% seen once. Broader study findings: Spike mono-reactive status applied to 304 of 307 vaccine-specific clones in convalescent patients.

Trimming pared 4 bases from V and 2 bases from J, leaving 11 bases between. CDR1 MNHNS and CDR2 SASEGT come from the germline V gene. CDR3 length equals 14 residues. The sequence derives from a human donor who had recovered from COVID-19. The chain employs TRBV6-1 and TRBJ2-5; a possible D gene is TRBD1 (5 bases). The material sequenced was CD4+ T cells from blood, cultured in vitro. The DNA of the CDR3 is TGTGCCAGCAGTGCGGAGACAGCTCAAGAGACCCAGTACTTC. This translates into CASSAETAQETQYF.